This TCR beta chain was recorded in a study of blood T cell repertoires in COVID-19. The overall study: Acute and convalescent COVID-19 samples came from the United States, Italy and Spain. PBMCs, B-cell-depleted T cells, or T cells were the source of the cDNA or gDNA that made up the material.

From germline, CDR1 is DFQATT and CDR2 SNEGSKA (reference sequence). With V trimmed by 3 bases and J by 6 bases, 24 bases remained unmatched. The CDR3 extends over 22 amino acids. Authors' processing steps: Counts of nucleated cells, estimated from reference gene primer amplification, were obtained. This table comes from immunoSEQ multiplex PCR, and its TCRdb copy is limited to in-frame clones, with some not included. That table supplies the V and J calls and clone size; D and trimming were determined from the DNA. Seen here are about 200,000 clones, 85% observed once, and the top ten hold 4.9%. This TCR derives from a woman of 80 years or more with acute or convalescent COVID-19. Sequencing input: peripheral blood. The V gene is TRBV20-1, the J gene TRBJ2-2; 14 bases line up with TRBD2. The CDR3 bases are TGCAGTGCTAGTTTTGGGACTAGCGGGAGTTGGAGTCCGACCCGGGTCCCCGGGGAGCTGTTTTTT. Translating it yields CSASFGTSGSWSPTRVPGELFF.